This T cell receptor beta chain was profiled in a study of T cells in Graves' hyperthyroidism and ophthalmopathy. Researchers took RNA transcripts and amplified the TCR beta CDR3 regions from them. The primer set for the first-round RT-PCR of the TCR CDR3 was HTBI. TCRdb fed the multiplex PCR reads into MiXCR, producing one record per CDR3 protein. The data show hundreds of thousands of distinct CDR3 sequences, roughly 17% seen once. Sequencing input: blood. The clonotype originates from a woman under 40 with Graves' hyperthyroidism.

In DNA, the CDR3 is TGTGCCAGCAGTTTAATATTCGGTTTGGAGGACACCGGGGAGCTGTTTTTT. It translates to CASSLIFGLEDTGELFF. This rearrangement joins TRBV28 to TRBJ2-2; tentative D call: TRBD2 (5 bases). CDR1 is MDHEN and CDR2 is SYDVKM in the germline V gene. The CDR3 is 17 amino acids. The ends were cut back, 2 bases at V and 3 bases at J, with 16 bases in the middle.